Listed below are T cell receptor beta chains from one sample, sequenced in a study of identical twins. TCRdb passed the 5' RACE reads through MiXCR, listing each CDR3 protein once. This sample has about 890,000 distinct CDR3 sequences, with around 12% found just once. This sample also belongs to another study, concerning yellow fever vaccine responses in identical twins.

The sample consisted of PBMCs. The receptors derive from a woman under 30 in good health. CDR3s include the opening cysteine and the closing phenylalanine or tryptophan. D genes are given only for firm matches. Clone sizes are given selectively: once, few, many, or a class where the clone is expanded.

abundance	j_gene	d_gene	v_gene	CDR3nt	CDR3aa
few	TRBJ2-3	-	TRBV28	TGTGCCAGCAGTTCCCCCCCAGCCGCCAGCACAGATACGCAGTATTTT	CASSSPPAASTDTQYF
few	TRBJ2-1	-	TRBV11-2	TGTGCCAGCAGCTTAACGGGGTATGAGCAGTTCTTC	CASSLTGYEQFF
-	TRBJ2-1	-	TRBV5-1	TGCGCCAGCAGCCCGTCGGGTAGCGTTTCCAATGAGCAGTTCTTC	CASSPSGSVSNEQFF
-	TRBJ2-2	-	TRBV3-1	TGTGCCAGCAGCCTCGGGGAACCAGGGGTATCGGAGCTGTTTTTT	CASSLGEPGVSELFF
-	TRBJ1-1	TRBD1	TRBV7-6	TGTGCCAGCAGCTTTCCCATCGGACAGGGGGAGAACACTGAAGCTTTCTTT	CASSFPIGQGENTEAFF
few	TRBJ1-1	-	TRBV5-1	TGCGCCAGCAGCTCCATCCCGGACAGTACTGAAGCTTTCTTT	CASSSIPDSTEAFF
-	TRBJ2-7	TRBD1	TRBV15	TGTGCCACCAGCAGCGCTGGACAGGGAGTATCCTACGAGCAGTACTTC	CATSSAGQGVSYEQYF
few	TRBJ1-1	TRBD1	TRBV3-1	TGTGCCAGCAGCCAAGGGTGGGGACAGGTTCACACTGAAGCTTTCTTT	CASSQGWGQVHTEAFF
few	TRBJ2-7	-	TRBV5-5	TGTGCCAGCAGCTTGTTGGGCCAGTACTACGAGCAGTACTTC	CASSLLGQYYEQYF
few	TRBJ1-2	TRBD1	TRBV28	TGTGCCAGCATCACGCCGGGACAGGGGCACTATGGCTACACCTTC	CASITPGQGHYGYTF
-	TRBJ1-1	-	TRBV15	TGTGCCACCAGCAGAGACGGCAAGAACACTGAAGCTTTCTTT	CATSRDGKNTEAFF
many	TRBJ2-5	-	TRBV2	TGTGCCAGCAGGGGCTCGGGGACCCAGTACTTC	CASRGSGTQYF
few	TRBJ1-1	-	TRBV20-1	TGCAGTGCTAGAGATCTAGCAGGGCCCTTGAACACTGAAGCTTTCTTT	CSARDLAGPLNTEAFF
-	TRBJ2-1	-	TRBV28	TGTGCCAGCACCCCTTATTCCGGTTTGGCGTGGGGCAAACAAAATGAGCAGTTCTTC	CASTPYSGLAWGKQNEQFF
many	TRBJ2-2	-	TRBV6-1	TGTGCCAGCGTAGATGGGGGCGCGAACACCGGGGAGCTGTTTTTT	CASVDGGANTGELFF
many	TRBJ2-7	-	TRBV6-5	TGTGCCAGCAGTTACCCCGGGGACGAGCAGTACTTC	CASSYPGDEQYF
few	TRBJ2-1	TRBD1	TRBV15	TGTGCCACCAGCAGGACAGGGGGGGTAGGGGATGAGCAGTTCTTC	CATSRTGGVGDEQFF
-	TRBJ2-1	TRBD2	TRBV27	TGTGCCAGCCGGGGGGGGTTTACCTACAATGAGCAGTTCTTC	CASRGGFTYNEQFF
-	TRBJ2-1	-	TRBV12-3/TRBV12-4	TGTGCCAGCAATTTCGGAAGTAAGAGCTCCTACAATGAGCAGTTCTTC	CASNFGSKSSYNEQFF
-	TRBJ2-7	TRBD2	TRBV20-1	TGCAGTGCTAGATCCGAGTGGCGGGAGGGTCCCAGTAGCTTCGAGCAGTACTTC	CSARSEWREGPSSFEQYF
few	TRBJ2-6	TRBD1	TRBV29-1	TGCAGCGTGATGAATCCGGGACAGGGGGCTTTTGGGGCCAACGTCCTGACTTTC	CSVMNPGQGAFGANVLTF
many	TRBJ2-5	-	TRBV24-1	TGTGCCACCAGTGATTTTTATAGAGAGACCCAGTACTTC	CATSDFYRETQYF
few	TRBJ2-3	-	TRBV5-1	TGCGCCAGCAGCCAAAGTGGGGGTCTAGATACGCAGTATTTT	CASSQSGGLDTQYF
-	TRBJ2-3	-	TRBV9	TGTGCCAGCAGCGTAGCGGGACGAACAGGAACAGATACGCAGTATTTT	CASSVAGRTGTDTQYF
many	TRBJ2-7	TRBD2	TRBV6-5	TGTGCCAGCAGTTACGGAGCGGGGGAGTCCTACGAGCAGTACTTC	CASSYGAGESYEQYF
few	TRBJ2-7	-	TRBV5-1	TGCGCCAGCTCTCGGGGGGCGGAAGCGAGGAACGGCGAGCAGTACTTC	CASSRGAEARNGEQYF
few	TRBJ1-1	TRBD1	TRBV6-1	TGTGCCAGCAGCTGGACAGGGGCGACCACTGAAGCTTTCTTT	CASSWTGATTEAFF
many	TRBJ2-2	TRBD1	TRBV5-1	TGCGCCAGCAGCGTTCAACAGGGGGTTAACACCGGGGAGCTGTTTTTT	CASSVQQGVNTGELFF
few	TRBJ2-1	TRBD2	TRBV20-1	TGCAGTGCCTCGACTAGCCACTATTCCTACAATGAGCAGTTCTTC	CSASTSHYSYNEQFF
-	TRBJ2-3	-	TRBV2	TGTGCCAGCAGTCCTACAAAGTGGGATACGCAGTATTTT	CASSPTKWDTQYF
-	TRBJ2-5	-	TRBV24-1	TGTGCCACCAGTGACCCCACAGGGATCGGAGAGACCCAGTACTTC	CATSDPTGIGETQYF
few	TRBJ1-5	-	TRBV27	TGTGCCAGCAGTCCACAGGGTCGCAATCAGCCCCAGCATTTT	CASSPQGRNQPQHF
few	TRBJ2-1	TRBD2	TRBV3-1	TGTGCCAGCAGCCAAGATCTGCGGGGGGCTGTCAATGAGCAGTTCTTC	CASSQDLRGAVNEQFF